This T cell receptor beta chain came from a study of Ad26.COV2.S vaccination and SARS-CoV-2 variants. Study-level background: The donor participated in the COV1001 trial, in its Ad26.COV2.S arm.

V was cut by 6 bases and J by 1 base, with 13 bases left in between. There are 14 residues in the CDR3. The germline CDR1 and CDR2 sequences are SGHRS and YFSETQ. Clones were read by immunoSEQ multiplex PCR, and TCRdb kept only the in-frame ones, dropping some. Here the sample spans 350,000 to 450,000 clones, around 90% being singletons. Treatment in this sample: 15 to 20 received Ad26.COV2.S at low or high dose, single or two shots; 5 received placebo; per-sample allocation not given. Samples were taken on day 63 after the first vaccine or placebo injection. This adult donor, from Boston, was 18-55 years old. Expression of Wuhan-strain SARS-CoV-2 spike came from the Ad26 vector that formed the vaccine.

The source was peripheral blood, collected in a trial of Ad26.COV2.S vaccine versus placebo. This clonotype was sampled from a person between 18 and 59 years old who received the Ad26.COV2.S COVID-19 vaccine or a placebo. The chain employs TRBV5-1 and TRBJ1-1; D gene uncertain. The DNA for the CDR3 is TGCGCCAGCACTAGAGGCGGAGAGAACACTGAAGCTTTCTTT. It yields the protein CASTRGGENTEAFF.